Below are 31 T cell receptor beta chains sequenced from a single sample in a study of cytomegalovirus exposure and HLA in healthy donors. PCR primers comprised 60 Vbeta and 13 Jbeta primers. Assay used: immunoSEQ multiplex PCR; TCRdb lists only in-frame clones, some missing. The repertoire consists of approximately 190,000 clones, with around 80% occurring once and the leading ten covering less than 7%. The sequenced sample consisted of PBMCs. The source is a man aged 35-49 years in good health and CMV-seropositive.

The rearrangement links TRBV5-4 to TRBJ1-4; 10 bases are shared with TRBD1. V was pared by 5 bases and J by 6 bases, with 4 bases of the junction left unmatched. The CDR3 runs to 14 residues. From germline, CDR1 is SGHNT and CDR2 YYREEE (reference sequence). CDR3 bases: TGTGCCAGCAGACAGGACAGGGGGGATGAAAAACTGTTTTTT. This encodes CASRQDRGDEKLFF.

This clone was counted ten times or more. This chain joins TRBV6-1 and TRBJ2-6; D gene unclear. V was clipped by 1 base and J by 3 bases, with 7 bases between them. Germline V lookup: CDR1 MNHNS, CDR2 SASEGT. CDR3 length equals 15 residues. The DNA of the CDR3 is TGTGCCAGCAGTGAAGAGAGCGATGGGGCCAACGTCCTGACTTTC. Protein sequence: CASSEESDGANVLTF.

This clone has just one count. This rearrangement joins TRBV4-2 to TRBJ1-1, with TRBD1 matching over 7 bases. In germline, CDR1 is LGHNA, CDR2 YNFKEQ. The trim removed 0 bases at V and 2 bases at J, leaving 6 bases unmatched. This CDR3 contains 16 residues. This chain's CDR3 is CASSQDTDRINTEAFF. The CDR3, as DNA: TGTGCCAGCAGCCAAGATACGGACAGGATTAACACTGAAGCTTTCTTT.

On this clone: The sample holds other DNA sequences that translate to the same CDR3. The chain carries TRBV2 and TRBJ1-1; TRBD1 aligns across 9 bases. The germline V gene has CDR1 SNHLY and CDR2 FYNNEI. Trimming took 3 bases from V and 5 from J; bases not matched to a gene: 1. The CDR3 totals 13 residues. CDR3 sequence (DNA): TGTGCCAGCAGTGAGGACAGGGGAACTGAAGCTTTCTTT. Protein: CASSEDRGTEAFF.

For the CDR3, the DNA is TGTGCCAGCAGCGCCGGGGACAACGTTCCCCAAGAGACCCAGTACTTC. Translating it yields CASSAGDNVPQETQYF. The rearrangement joins TRBV11-3 to TRBJ2-5, with D possibly being TRBD1 (6 bases). Germline loops: CDR1 SGHNT, CDR2 YENEEA. The ends were cut back, 5 bases at V and 1 base at J, with 17 bases in the middle. The CDR3 covers 16 residues.

This clone was seen a few times. V gene TRBV7-3 combines with J gene TRBJ2-1; 14 nucleotides agree with TRBD2. V lost 5 bases and J lost 13; bases outside the gene matches: 7. CDR1 SGHTA and CDR2 FQGTGA come from the germline V gene. CDR3 size: 14 residues. The CDR3 region has the DNA TGTGCCAGCAGCATTGGACTAGCGGGGGGCCTTCAGTTCTTC. Translation: CASSIGLAGGLQFF.

The rearrangement uses TRBV6-1 and TRBJ2-7; tentatively, D is TRBD2 (6 bases). Germline CDR1 and CDR2: MNHNS and SASEGT. The CDR3 loop spans 13 amino acids. Trimming took 6 bases from V and 6 from J, leaving 15 bases between them. As DNA, the CDR3 is TGTGCCAGCAGCGGGGGATATGGGGGCGAGCAGTACTTC. It is translated as CASSGGYGGEQYF.

This clone was counted a single time. The gene calls are TRBV6-5 and TRBJ2-3; D is unclear. Germline V gene sequence: CDR1 MNHEY, CDR2 SVGAGI. V was shortened by 4 bases and J by 4 bases, with 9 bases between the two germline ends. The CDR3 runs 13 residues. The CDR3 is CASSLMGADTQYF. CDR3 coding DNA: TGTGCCAGCAGTTTGATGGGCGCAGATACGCAGTATTTT.

Concerning this clone itself: At one end, the junction sequence differs from germline, possibly due to a read error. The genes are TRBV7-7 and TRBJ1-2; D call uncertain. CDR3 length equals 13 residues. The V gene's germline CDR1 is SSHAT and CDR2 FNYEAQ (reference sequence). The CDR3 DNA follows: TGTGCTAGCAGCCCCGACTTCGTCCATGGCTACACCTTC. Amino acids: CASSPDFVHGYTF.

The rearrangement uses TRBV11-3 and TRBJ2-5; weak D call: TRBD2 (6 bases). The J call is doubtful: the DNA matches TRBJ2-7 better. This CDR3 is built from 13 residues. The germline CDR1 and CDR2 sequences are SGHNT and YENEEA. The CDR3: CASSLGLSHEQYF. CDR3 nucleotides: TGTGCCAGCAGCCTGGGACTTTCCCACGAGCAGTACTTC.

This clone was picked up a small number of times. This chain links TRBV30 with TRBJ1-2, with D maybe TRBD1 (6 bases). The CDR3 contains 13 residues. Per germline, CDR1 GTSNPN and CDR2 SVGIG (reference sequence). Trimming took off 4 bases at V and 4 bases at J, with 13 bases between the two ends. CDR3: CAWTAGTLYGYTF. The CDR3 coding sequence is TGTGCCTGGACGGCAGGGACACTCTATGGCTACACCTTC.

V is TRBV28 and J is TRBJ2-2; maybe TRBD2 (6 bases). With 3 bases removed from V and 1 base from J, the gap between germline ends came to 6 bases. The germline V gene has CDR1 MDHEN and CDR2 SYDVKM. This CDR3 spans 14 amino acids. CDR3 nucleotide sequence: TGTGCCAGCAGTTTCGGGAGGAACACCGGGGAGCTGTTTTTT. It codes for CASSFGRNTGELFF.

The count of this clone is one. The rearrangement uses TRBV10-3 and TRBJ1-4; D is possibly TRBD1 (5 bases). The V end was cut by 5 bases, the J end by 5 bases, with 12 bases between. Per germline, CDR1 ENHRY and CDR2 SYGVKD. The CDR3 has 14 amino acids. The CDR3 loop reads CAISPTTENEKLFF. CDR3 DNA sequence: TGTGCCATCAGTCCGACGACAGAAAATGAAAAACTGTTTTTT.

This sequence joins TRBV27 and TRBJ2-2; 9 nucleotides align to TRBD2. Trimming at V came to 3 bases and at J to 5 bases, leaving 13 bases not matched to a gene. The CDR3 sequence is 18 residues long. Per the germline V gene, CDR1 is MNHEY and CDR2 is SMNVEV (reference sequence). The chain's CDR3 is CASSFSWLAGRLTGELFF. In DNA, the CDR3 is TGTGCCAGCAGTTTCTCTTGGCTAGCGGGGCGTCTGACCGGGGAGCTGTTTTTT.

The rearrangement uses TRBV27 and TRBJ2-3; 8 positions match TRBD2. Unmatched junction bases numbered 3, after V lost 2 bases and J lost 2 bases. The CDR3 has 15 amino acids. CDR1 is MNHEY and CDR2 is SMNVEV in the germline V gene (reference sequence). For the CDR3, the DNA is TGTGCCAGCAGTTTACCCGGGGGGGCCACAGATACGCAGTATTTT. This translates into CASSLPGGATDTQYF.

The V call is TRBV9, the J call TRBJ2-7; no clear D gene. The CDR3 sequence is 14 residues long. Germline assignment: CDR1 SGDLS and CDR2 YYNGEE. Trimming shortened V by 3 bases and J by 2 bases, and 12 bases separated the two germline ends. CDR3 sequence (DNA): TGTGCCAGCAGCGAAACAGTATATACCTACGAGCAGTACTTC. Translation gives CASSETVYTYEQYF.

This clone showed up just once. This chain connects TRBV5-1 to TRBJ2-5; TRBD2 might be the D (5 bases). CDR1 is SGHRS and CDR2 is YFSETQ in the germline V gene. Trimming shortened V by 4 bases and J by 7 bases, and 14 bases separated the two germline ends. The CDR3 covers 13 residues. CDR3 nucleotides: TGCGCCAGCAGCGTGGCGATCGGAGGGACCCAGTACTTC. This codes for CASSVAIGGTQYF. The entire variable domain, with the rest obtained from reference TRBV5-1 and TRBJ2-5, is as follows: KAGVTQTPRYLIKTRGQQVTLSCSPISGHRSVSWYQQTPGQGLQFLFEYFSETQRNKGNFPGRFSGRQFSNSRSEMNVSTLELGDSALYLCASSVAIGGTQYFGPGTRLLVL.

This sequence joins TRBV5-8 and TRBJ2-3; 9 bases match TRBD1. Trimming took 5 bases from V and 2 from J; bases not matched to a gene: 6. The CDR3 totals 15 residues. CDR1 is SGHTS and CDR2 is YDEGEE in the germline V gene. The CDR3 is CASRRLQGATDTQYF. CDR3 in DNA: TGTGCCAGCAGGCGGCTACAGGGGGCCACAGATACGCAGTATTTT.

This chain uses TRBV5-6 with TRBJ1-2; D is possibly TRBD1 (5 bases). The V gene's germline CDR1 is SGHDT and CDR2 YYEEEE. The CDR3 has 14 amino acids. Trimming left V 1 base short and J 5 bases short, with 12 bases between. Here the CDR3 reads CASSLSRVLYGYTF. CDR3 coding DNA: TGTGCCAGCAGCTTGAGCAGGGTCCTATATGGCTACACCTTC. The whole variable domain, filled in from reference TRBV5-6 and TRBJ1-2, reads DAGVTQSPTHLIKTRGQQVTLRCSPKSGHDTVSWYQQALGQGPQFIFQYYEEEERQRGNFPDRFSGHQFPNYSSELNVNALLLGDSALYLCASSLSRVLYGYTFGSGTRLTVV.

This clone showed up just a few times. This chain joins TRBV5-1 and TRBJ2-5; D may be TRBD1 (6 bases). The V end lost 3 bases, the J end lost 5 bases, and 14 bases lay between the germline ends. CDR3 length equals 14 residues. Germline assignment: CDR1 SGHRS and CDR2 YFSETQ. In nucleotides, the CDR3 is TGCGCCAGCAGCTACGGACGGACAGTGGAGACCCAGTACTTC. Protein: CASSYGRTVETQYF.

The CDR3 DNA is TGTGCCAGTAGTCCCTGGGGGCTCCAACGGATCCAAGAGACCCAGTACTTC. Translation gives CASSPWGLQRIQETQYF. The V call is TRBV19, the J call TRBJ2-5; D is possibly TRBD1 (6 bases). The germline V and J ends were trimmed by 5 bases and 1 base, with 20 bases remaining between them. The CDR3 has 17 amino acids. Per germline, CDR1 LNHDA and CDR2 SQIVND (reference sequence).

The CDR3 here is CASSTPGAYNEQFF. As DNA, the CDR3 is TGTGCCAGCAGCACCCCAGGGGCCTACAATGAGCAGTTCTTC. The rearrangement uses TRBV14 and TRBJ2-1, with a tentative D call TRBD1 (6 bases). Germline CDR1 is SGHDN and CDR2 is FVKESK. This CDR3 has 14 residues. V was trimmed by 5 bases and J by 2 bases, leaving 10 bases between them.

The V call is TRBV29-1, the J call TRBJ1-4; D may be TRBD1 (6 bases). Germline CDR1 and CDR2: SQVTM and ANQGSEA. The CDR3 spans 13 residues. Trimming shortened V by 5 bases and J by 9 bases, and 16 bases separated the two germline ends. The CDR3 sequence: CSVQWQGNQKLFF. CDR3 DNA sequence: TGCAGCGTTCAGTGGCAGGGGAATCAAAAACTGTTTTTT.

This chain links TRBV7-2 with TRBJ1-6, with 7 bases identical to TRBD1. This CDR3 spans 17 amino acids. Germline CDR1 reads SGHTA; CDR2 reads FQGNSA. Germline trimming cut 1 base from V and 7 bases from J; bases unmatched to any gene: 10. CDR3 coding DNA: TGTGCCAGCAGCTTAGGGCCAGGGGGAATAATAAATTCACCCCTCCACTTT. Amino acid sequence: CASSLGPGGIINSPLHF. Using reference TRBV7-2 and TRBJ1-6 for the parts outside the CDR3, the full variable domain is GAGVSQSPSNKVTEKGKDVELRCDPISGHTALYWYRQSLGQGLEFLIYFQGNSAPDKSGLPSDRFSAERTGGSVSTLTIQRTQQEDSAVYLCASSLGPGGIINSPLHFGNGTRLTVT.

This chain links TRBV9 with TRBJ1-2; D possibly corresponds to TRBD1 (5 bases). The ends were cut back, 0 bases at V and 5 bases at J, with 20 bases in the middle. There are 17 residues in the CDR3. CDR1 and CDR2 from the germline V gene are SGDLS and YYNGEE. CDR3 nucleotide sequence: TGTGCCAGCAGCGTAGCCCCCGGGGGAAGGATTGGGTATGGCTACACCTTC. Encoded protein: CASSVAPGGRIGYGYTF.

The chain employs TRBV5-1 and TRBJ2-2, with 10 bases that match TRBD1. CDR1 and CDR2 from the germline V gene are SGHRS and YFSETQ. The length of the CDR3 is 17 residues. V lost 7 bases, J lost 3 bases, and 12 bases stayed unmatched. DNA of the CDR3: TGCGCCAGCTTTGACAGGGGGCGCCGTCCTGACACCGGGGAGCTGTTTTTT. Its translation is CASFDRGRRPDTGELFF.

The V call is TRBV25-1, the J call TRBJ2-5; D might be TRBD2 (6 bases). The CDR3 extends over 13 amino acids. Germline V gene data show CDR1 as MGHDK and CDR2 as SYGVNS. V lost 3 bases and J lost 11, with 16 bases in between. CDR3 nucleotide sequence: TGTGCCAGCAGTGACGCGGGACGGTCTGAGCAGTACTTC. This gives the protein CASSDAGRSEQYF.

V usage is TRBV28 and J usage is TRBJ1-1; the D is unclear. CDR3 length: 14 residues. The V gene's germline CDR1 is MDHEN and CDR2 SYDVKM. The CDR3 protein is CAAKPTTENTEAFF. The CDR3 coding sequence is TGTGCTGCCAAACCAACCACAGAGAACACTGAAGCTTTCTTT.

The chain has TRBV30 and TRBJ2-5, with 10 bases lining up with TRBD2. Germline V lookup: CDR1 GTSNPN, CDR2 SVGIG (reference sequence). The V segment lost 8 bases and the J segment 4 bases; nucleotides outside the gene matches: 7. This CDR3 is built from 13 residues. CDR3 sequence (DNA): TGTGCCGGGGGAGCGGGGGGGCTAGAGACCCAGTACTTC. Amino acid sequence: CAGGAGGLETQYF.

This CDR3 reads CASSELGLAGPTDTQYF. The CDR3 DNA sequence: TGTGCCAGCAGTGAACTCGGACTAGCGGGGCCCACAGATACGCAGTATTTT. This chain uses TRBV7-2 with TRBJ2-3, with 12 bases identical to TRBD2. V lost 6 bases to trimming and J lost 2 bases; unmatched junction nucleotides: 9. This CDR3 has 17 residues. The V gene's germline CDR1 is SGHTA and CDR2 FQGNSA.

Note on this clone: Other DNA sequences in this sample translate to the same CDR3. V usage is TRBV9 and J usage is TRBJ2-1, with D perhaps matching TRBD1 (5 bases). The CDR3 is 13 amino acids. V lost 0 bases to trimming and J lost 8 bases, with 9 bases between them. Germline values: CDR1 SGDLS, CDR2 YYNGEE. The CDR3 reads CASSVGDSDEQFF. The CDR3 nucleotides read TGTGCCAGCAGCGTAGGCGACAGCGATGAGCAGTTCTTC.